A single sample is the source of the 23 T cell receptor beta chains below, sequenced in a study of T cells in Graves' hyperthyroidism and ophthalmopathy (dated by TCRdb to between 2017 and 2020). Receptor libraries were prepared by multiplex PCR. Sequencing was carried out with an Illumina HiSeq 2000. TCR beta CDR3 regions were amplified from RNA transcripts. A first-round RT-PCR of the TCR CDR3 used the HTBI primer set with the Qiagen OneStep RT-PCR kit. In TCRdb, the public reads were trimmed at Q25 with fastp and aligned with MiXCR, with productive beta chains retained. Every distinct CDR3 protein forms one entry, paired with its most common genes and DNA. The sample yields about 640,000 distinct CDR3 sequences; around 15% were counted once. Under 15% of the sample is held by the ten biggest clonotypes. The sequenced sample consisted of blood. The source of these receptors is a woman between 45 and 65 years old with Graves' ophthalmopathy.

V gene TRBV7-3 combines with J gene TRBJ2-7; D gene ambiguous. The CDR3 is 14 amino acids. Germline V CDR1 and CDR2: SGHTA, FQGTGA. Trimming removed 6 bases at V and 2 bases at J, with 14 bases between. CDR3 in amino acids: CASSPTGRPYEQYF. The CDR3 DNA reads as TGTGCCAGCAGTCCAACTGGGCGCCCCTACGAGCAGTACTTC.

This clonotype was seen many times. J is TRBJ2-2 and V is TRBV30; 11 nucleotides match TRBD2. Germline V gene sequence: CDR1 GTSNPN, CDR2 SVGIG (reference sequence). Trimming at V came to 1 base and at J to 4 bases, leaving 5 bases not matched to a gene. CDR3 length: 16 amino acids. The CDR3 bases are TGTGCCTGGAGTGCCGGGACTAGCGGAGGCACCGGGGAGCTGTTTTTT. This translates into CAWSAGTSGGTGELFF. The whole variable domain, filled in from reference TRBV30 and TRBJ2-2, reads SQTIHQWPATLVQPVGSPLSLECTVEGTSNPNLYWYRQAAGRGLQLLFYSVGIGQISSEVPQNLSASRPQDRQFILSSKKLLLSDSGFYLCAWSAGTSGGTGELFFGEGSRLTVL.

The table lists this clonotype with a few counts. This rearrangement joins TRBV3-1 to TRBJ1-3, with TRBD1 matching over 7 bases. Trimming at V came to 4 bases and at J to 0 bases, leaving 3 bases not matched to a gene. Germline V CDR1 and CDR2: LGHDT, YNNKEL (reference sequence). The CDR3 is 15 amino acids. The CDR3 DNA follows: TGTGCCAGCAGCCGTCGGGACAGCTCTGGAAACACCATATATTTT. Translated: CASSRRDSSGNTIYF.

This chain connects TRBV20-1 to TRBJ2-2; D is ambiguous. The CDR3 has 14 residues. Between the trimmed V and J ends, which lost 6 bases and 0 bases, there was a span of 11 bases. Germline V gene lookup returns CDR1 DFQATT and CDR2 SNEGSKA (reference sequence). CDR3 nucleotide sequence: TGCAGTGCGCTTAGCTCTTCGAACACCGGGGAGCTGTTTTTT. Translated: CSALSSSNTGELFF.

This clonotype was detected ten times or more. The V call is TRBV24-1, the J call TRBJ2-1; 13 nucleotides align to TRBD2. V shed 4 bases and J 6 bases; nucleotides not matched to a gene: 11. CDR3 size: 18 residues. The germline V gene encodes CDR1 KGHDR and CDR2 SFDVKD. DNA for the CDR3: TGTGCCACCAGTGACATTCCTCTACTAGCGGGAGGGATCAATGAGCAGTTCTTC. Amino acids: CATSDIPLLAGGINEQFF.

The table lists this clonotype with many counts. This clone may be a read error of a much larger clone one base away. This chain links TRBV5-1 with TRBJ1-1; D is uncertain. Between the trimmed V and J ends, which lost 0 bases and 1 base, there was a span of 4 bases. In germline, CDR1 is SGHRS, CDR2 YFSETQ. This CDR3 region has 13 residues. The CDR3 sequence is CASSLDKNTEAFF. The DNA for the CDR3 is TGCGCCAGCAGCTTGGACAAGAACACTGAAGCTTTCTTT. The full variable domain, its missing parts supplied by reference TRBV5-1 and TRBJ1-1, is KAGVTQTPRYLIKTRGQQVTLSCSPISGHRSVSWYQQTPGQGLQFLFEYFSETQRNKGNFPGRFSGRQFSNSRSEMNVSTLELGDSALYLCASSLDKNTEAFFGQGTRLTVV.

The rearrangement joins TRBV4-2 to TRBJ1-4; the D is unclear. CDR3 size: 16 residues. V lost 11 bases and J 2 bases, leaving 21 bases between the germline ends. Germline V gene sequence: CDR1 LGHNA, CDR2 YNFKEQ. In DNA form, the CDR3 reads TGTGCCTCCTCTGATCGGGCGGCCGGCACTAATGAAAAACTGTTTTTT. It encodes CASSDRAAGTNEKLFF.

The CDR3 is CASSPRPTSGRAKETQYF. DNA for the CDR3: TGTGCCAGCAGCCCGAGACCGACTAGCGGGAGGGCCAAAGAGACCCAGTACTTC. The chain is built from TRBV7-9 and TRBJ2-5; 14 bases line up with TRBD2. Trimming cost V 5 bases and J 3 bases; bases outside gene matches: 11. In germline, CDR1 is SEHNR, CDR2 FQNEAQ (reference sequence). The CDR3 totals 18 residues.

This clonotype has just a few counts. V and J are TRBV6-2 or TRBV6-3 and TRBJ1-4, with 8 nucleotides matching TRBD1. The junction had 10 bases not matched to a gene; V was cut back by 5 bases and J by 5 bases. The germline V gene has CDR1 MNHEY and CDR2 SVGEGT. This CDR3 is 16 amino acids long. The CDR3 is CASSRHRGSSNEKLFF. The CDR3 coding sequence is TGTGCCAGCAGTAGACACAGGGGGTCTTCGAATGAAAAACTGTTTTTT.

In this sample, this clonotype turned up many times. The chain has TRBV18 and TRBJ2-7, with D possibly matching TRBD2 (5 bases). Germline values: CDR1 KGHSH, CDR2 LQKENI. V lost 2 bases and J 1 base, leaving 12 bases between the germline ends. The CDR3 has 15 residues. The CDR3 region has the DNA TGTGCCAGCTCACCAAACGCGGGCGTGTCCTACGAGCAGTACTTC. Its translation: CASSPNAGVSYEQYF.

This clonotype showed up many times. The CDR3: CASSLGRADYGYTF. The CDR3 DNA is TGTGCCAGCAGCTTAGGCAGGGCGGACTATGGCTACACCTTC. The gene calls are TRBV11-2 and TRBJ1-2; D may be TRBD1 (5 bases). The V end lost 1 base, the J end lost 3 bases, and 9 bases lay between the germline ends. Germline V CDR1 and CDR2: SGHAT, FQNNGV. The CDR3 consists of 14 residues.

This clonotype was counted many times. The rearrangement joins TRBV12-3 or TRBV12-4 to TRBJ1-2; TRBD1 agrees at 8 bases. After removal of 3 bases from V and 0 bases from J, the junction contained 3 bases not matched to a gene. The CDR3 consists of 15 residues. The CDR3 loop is CASSFGTGANYGYTF. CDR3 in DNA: TGTGCCAGCAGTTTCGGGACAGGAGCTAACTATGGCTACACCTTC.

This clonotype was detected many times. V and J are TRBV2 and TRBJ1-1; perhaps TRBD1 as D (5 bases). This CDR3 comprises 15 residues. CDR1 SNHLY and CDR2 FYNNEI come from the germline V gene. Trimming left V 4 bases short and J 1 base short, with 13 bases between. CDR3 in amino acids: CASSGSGGSNTEAFF. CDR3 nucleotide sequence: TGTGCCAGCAGTGGGTCCGGGGGGTCGAACACTGAAGCTTTCTTT.

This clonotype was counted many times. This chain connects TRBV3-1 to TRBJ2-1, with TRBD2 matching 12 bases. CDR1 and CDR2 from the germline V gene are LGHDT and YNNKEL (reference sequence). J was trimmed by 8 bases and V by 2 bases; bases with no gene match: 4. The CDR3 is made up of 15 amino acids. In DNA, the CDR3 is TGTGCCAGCAGCCAACGACTAGCGGGAGACCATGAGCAGTTCTTC. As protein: CASSQRLAGDHEQFF.

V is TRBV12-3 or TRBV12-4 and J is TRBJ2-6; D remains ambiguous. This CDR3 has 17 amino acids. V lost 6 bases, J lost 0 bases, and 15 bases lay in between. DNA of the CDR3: TGTGCCAGCAGCGATACAAGGTTTAGCTCTGGGGCCAACGTCCTGACTTTC. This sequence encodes CASSDTRFSSGANVLTF.

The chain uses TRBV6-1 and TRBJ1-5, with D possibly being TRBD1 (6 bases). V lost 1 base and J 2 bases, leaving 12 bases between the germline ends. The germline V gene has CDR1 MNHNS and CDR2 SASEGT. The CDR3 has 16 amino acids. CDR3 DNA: TGTGCCAGCAGTGAAGAGATCGGGGGGCGCAATCAGCCCCAGCATTTT. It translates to CASSEEIGGRNQPQHF.

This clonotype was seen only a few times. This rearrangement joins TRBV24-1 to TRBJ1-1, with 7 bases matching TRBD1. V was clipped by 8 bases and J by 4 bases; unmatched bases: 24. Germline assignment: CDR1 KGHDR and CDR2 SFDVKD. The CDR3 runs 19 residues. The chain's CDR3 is CATIQGDFPSGQAATEAFF. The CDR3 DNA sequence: TGTGCCACCATACAGGGCGACTTCCCCAGTGGACAGGCGGCCACTGAAGCTTTCTTT.

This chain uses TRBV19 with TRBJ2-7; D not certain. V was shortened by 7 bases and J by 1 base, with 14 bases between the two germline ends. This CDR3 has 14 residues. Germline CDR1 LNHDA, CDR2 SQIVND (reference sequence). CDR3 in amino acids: CASTPQGRSYEQYF. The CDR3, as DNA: TGTGCCAGTACCCCCCAAGGACGGTCCTACGAGCAGTACTTC.

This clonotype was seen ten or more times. CDR3 sequence reads: CASRKTGAASYNEQFF. The CDR3 DNA follows: TGTGCCAGCAGAAAGACAGGGGCCGCATCCTACAATGAGCAGTTCTTC. The chain recombines TRBV6-2 or TRBV6-3 with TRBJ2-1; the match to TRBD1 covers 8 bases. Trimming at V came to 6 bases and at J to 1 base, leaving 8 bases not matched to a gene. The CDR3 runs to 16 residues. Germline CDR1 reads MNHEY; CDR2 reads SVGEGT.

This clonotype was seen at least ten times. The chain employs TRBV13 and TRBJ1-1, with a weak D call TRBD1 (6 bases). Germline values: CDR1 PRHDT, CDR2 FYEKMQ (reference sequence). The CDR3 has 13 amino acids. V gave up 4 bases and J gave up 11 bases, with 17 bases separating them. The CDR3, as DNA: TGTGCCAGCAGCTCACACAGGGTCGGTGGGGCTTTCTTT. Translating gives CASSSHRVGGAFF. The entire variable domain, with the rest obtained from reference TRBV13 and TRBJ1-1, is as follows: AAGVIQSPRHLIKEKRETATLKCYPIPRHDTVYWYQQGPGQDPQFLISFYEKMQSDKGSIPDRFSAQQFSDYHSELNMSSLELGDSALYFCASSSHRVGGAFFGQGTRLTVV.

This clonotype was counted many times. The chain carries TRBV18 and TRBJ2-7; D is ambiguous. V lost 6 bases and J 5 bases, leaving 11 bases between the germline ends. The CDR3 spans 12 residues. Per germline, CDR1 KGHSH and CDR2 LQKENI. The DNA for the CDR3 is TGTGCCAGCTCTCCGGGTGGGGACGAGCAGTACTTC. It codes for CASSPGGDEQYF.

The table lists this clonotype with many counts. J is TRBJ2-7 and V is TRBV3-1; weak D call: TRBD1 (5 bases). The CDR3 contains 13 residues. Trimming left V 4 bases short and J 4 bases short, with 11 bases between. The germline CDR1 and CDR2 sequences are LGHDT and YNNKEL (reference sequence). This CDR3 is CASSRKQVYEQYF. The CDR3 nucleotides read TGTGCCAGCAGCCGAAAACAGGTTTACGAGCAGTACTTC.

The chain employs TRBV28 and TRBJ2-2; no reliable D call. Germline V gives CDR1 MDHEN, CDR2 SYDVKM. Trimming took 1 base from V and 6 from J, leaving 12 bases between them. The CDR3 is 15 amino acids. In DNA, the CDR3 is TGTGCCAGCAGTTTATTACCTAGTCTCGCCGGGGAGCTGTTTTTT. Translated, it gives CASSLLPSLAGELFF.